This T cell receptor beta chain was retrieved from a study of radiotherapy plus CTLA-4 blockade in lung cancer. Broader study findings: The best predictor of response was reported to be early blood T cell clone dynamics, with interferon-beta. Blood TCR clones of tumor origin expanded after radiotherapy plus ipilimumab.

The method was immunoSEQ multiplex PCR; TCRdb's version includes in-frame clones alone and lacks a portion of them. Of around 82,000 clones listed, about 88% are singletons. The CDR3 has 13 amino acids. The germline V and J ends were trimmed by 3 bases and 2 bases, with 7 bases remaining between them. Germline V gene data show CDR1 as SGHAT and CDR2 as FQNNGV. About this clone itself: Its antigen remains unknown.

J is TRBJ2-5 and V is TRBV11-2; TRBD2 is a possible D gene (5 bases). Material: peripheral blood, obtained from a patient treated with radiotherapy plus ipilimumab. This receptor was identified in a human donor with non-small cell lung cancer that progressed on radiotherapy plus ipilimumab. DNA for the CDR3: TGTGCCAGCAGCTTTACGGGACAAGAGACCCAGTACTTC. This gives the protein CASSFTGQETQYF.